This TCR beta chain emerged from a study of CD8 T cells in ankylosing spondylitis. Study results and caveats: Certain motif variants had earlier appeared in reactive arthritis synovial fluid and blood.

5'-RACE, quantitative and with molecular barcodes, yielded the TCR beta libraries. Each CDR3 protein is one row after TCRdb ran MiXCR on the 5' RACE reads. Altogether around 130,000 distinct CDR3 sequences are present, over 7% being singletons, with the ten largest covering 2.5% to 3.5%. This clonotype was seen a handful of times. What it recognizes is unknown. Germline V gene lookup returns CDR1 LGHNA and CDR2 YNFKEQ. Trimming cost V 5 bases and J 4 bases, with 21 bases left between them. The CDR3 contains 17 residues. The V and J genes are TRBV4-2 and TRBJ2-1; possible D gene TRBD2, 5 bases. The receptor was derived from a male donor with ankylosing spondylitis or in good health (not recorded which). The sequenced material came from blood, either unsorted or a sorted T cell fraction (not recorded which). The CDR3 DNA follows: TGTGCCAGCAGCGGAGTACGGGGTAGCGAGGAATACAATGAGCAGTTCTTC. Its translation is CASSGVRGSEEYNEQFF.